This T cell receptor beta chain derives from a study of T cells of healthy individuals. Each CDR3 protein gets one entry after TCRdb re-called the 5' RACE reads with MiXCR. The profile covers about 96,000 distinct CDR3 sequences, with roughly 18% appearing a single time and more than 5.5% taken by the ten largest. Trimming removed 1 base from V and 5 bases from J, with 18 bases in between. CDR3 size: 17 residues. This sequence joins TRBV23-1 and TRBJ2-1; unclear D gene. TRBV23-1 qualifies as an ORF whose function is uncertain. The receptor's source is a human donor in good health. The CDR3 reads CASSQLVGLSNHNEQFF. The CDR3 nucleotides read TGCGCCAGCAGTCAATTGGTCGGCCTGAGCAACCACAATGAGCAGTTCTTC.